Below, 27 T cell receptor beta chains from the same sample are listed, as sequenced in a study of CD8+ T cells in alopecia areata. Treatment given: oral pan-JAK inhibitor, 5-10 mg twice daily. Sequencing relied on a cDNA template that was reverse transcribed from extracted RNA. This table comes from immunoSEQ multiplex PCR, and its TCRdb copy is limited to in-frame clones, with some not included. The table lists approximately 210,000 clones, approximately 40% of them singletons. The sequences come from CD4+ T cells sorted from blood, collected around week 36, from a patient treated with tofacitinib. These receptor sequences come from a human donor with alopecia areata.

The chain uses TRBV6-5 and TRBJ2-1; no firm D call. This CDR3 has 16 amino acids. Germline V gives CDR1 MNHEY, CDR2 SVGAGI. V was pared by 0 bases and J by 6 bases, with 15 bases between. Here the CDR3 reads CASSYSSILESNEQFF. CDR3 sequence (DNA): TGTGCCAGCAGTTACTCGTCCATCCTCGAGTCCAATGAGCAGTTCTTC.

This clone was seen a handful of times. The V gene is TRBV4-3, the J gene TRBJ2-1, with 16 bases fitting TRBD2. The CDR3 totals 16 residues. Per germline, CDR1 LGHNA and CDR2 YSLEER. Trimming cost V 4 bases and J 6 bases; bases outside gene matches: 3. CDR3 DNA: TGCGCCAGCAGCCTGGGACTAGCGGGAGGGGGCAATGAGCAGTTCTTC. This codes for CASSLGLAGGGNEQFF.

The chain links TRBV7-4 to TRBJ2-7; tentative D call: TRBD2 (7 bases). The V and J ends lost 7 bases and 0 bases respectively, with 16 bases between them. Germline values: CDR1 SGHVT, CDR2 SQSDAQ. The CDR3 sequence is 15 residues long. CDR3 in amino acids: CASNPSGTISYEQYF. In DNA form, the CDR3 reads TGTGCCAGCAACCCCAGCGGGACAATCTCCTACGAGCAGTACTTC.

Concerning this clone: Other DNA sequences in this sample translate to the same CDR3. J is TRBJ2-7 and V is TRBV28; D is ambiguous. From germline, CDR1 is MDHEN and CDR2 SYDVKM. V was trimmed by 5 bases and J by 0 bases, leaving 14 bases between them. The CDR3 spans 15 residues. CDR3 nucleotides: TGTGCCAGCAGTCTCACCCCTAGGAGCTCCTACGAGCAGTACTTC. The encoded protein is CASSLTPRSSYEQYF.

CDR3 sequence (DNA): TGTGCCAGCAGTTCCGGGGATATGAGCAATCAGCCCCAGCATTTT. Translation gives CASSSGDMSNQPQHF. This rearrangement joins TRBV28 to TRBJ1-5, with no clear D. With 4 bases removed from V and 1 base from J, the gap between germline ends came to 11 bases. The CDR3 runs 15 residues. Germline V CDR1 and CDR2: MDHEN, SYDVKM.

The rearrangement links TRBV7-9 to TRBJ2-2; TRBD2 is a possible D gene (6 bases). CDR3 length equals 15 residues. The germline V gene encodes CDR1 SEHNR and CDR2 FQNEAQ (reference sequence). Trimming removed 5 bases at V and 5 bases at J, with 15 bases between. CDR3 coding DNA: TGTGCCAGCAGCCCGACGGGAGTAGGGACCGGGGAGCTGTTTTTT. This codes for CASSPTGVGTGELFF.

This clone has a handful of counts. The CDR3 loop is CSVETEGGLETQYF. CDR3 DNA sequence: TGCAGCGTTGAAACCGAGGGAGGGTTAGAGACCCAGTACTTC. The chain is built from TRBV29-1 and TRBJ2-5; 7 bases are shared with TRBD2. The ends lost 2 bases at V and 4 bases at J; junction bases unmatched: 7. Germline lookup yields CDR1 SQVTM and CDR2 ANQGSEA. This CDR3 is built from 14 residues.

The chain employs TRBV30 and TRBJ2-5; maybe TRBD2 (6 bases). The CDR3 runs to 13 residues. V lost 0 bases and J 5 bases, leaving 10 bases between the germline ends. The germline gives CDR1 GTSNPN, CDR2 SVGIG (reference sequence). The CDR3 DNA sequence: TGTGCCTGGAGTGTACGGCTAGCGGAGACCCAGTACTTC. Protein sequence: CAWSVRLAETQYF.

The V call is TRBV27, the J call TRBJ2-1, with D unresolved. Trimming shortened V by 4 bases and J by 9 bases, and 10 bases separated the two germline ends. CDR3 length equals 12 residues. Germline CDR1 is MNHEY and CDR2 is SMNVEV (reference sequence). The DNA for the CDR3 is TGTGCCAGCAGTTCCCGCCTGAGTGAGCAGTTCTTC. Translating it yields CASSSRLSEQFF.

The chain links TRBV19 to TRBJ2-7, with TRBD2 matching 9 bases. The CDR3 has 15 residues. CDR1 and CDR2 from the germline V gene are LNHDA and SQIVND (reference sequence). The J segment lost 2 bases and the V segment lost 4 bases, leaving 6 bases of the junction unmatched. The CDR3 reads CASSKREALTYEQYF. CDR3 DNA: TGTGCCAGTAGTAAGCGGGAGGCACTCACCTACGAGCAGTACTTC.

The V and J genes are TRBV29-1 and TRBJ2-7; D call uncertain. This CDR3 region has 12 residues. V lost 5 bases and J 2 bases, leaving 10 bases between the germline ends. CDR1 SQVTM and CDR2 ANQGSEA come from the germline V gene. The CDR3 region has the DNA TGCAGCGTTCGATCGGTACCCTACGAGCAGTACTTC. Translated, it gives CSVRSVPYEQYF.

The V gene is TRBV7-3, the J gene TRBJ2-2; 10 bases agree with TRBD2. CDR3 length: 14 amino acids. Germline CDR1 is SGHTA and CDR2 is FQGTGA. Trimming removed 2 bases from V and 7 bases from J; junction bases left unmatched: 1. The CDR3 loop reads CASSLLAGGGELFF. The CDR3 DNA reads as TGTGCCAGCAGCTTATTAGCGGGAGGCGGGGAGCTGTTTTTT.

This clone was seen only a few times. The V and J genes are TRBV19 and TRBJ2-1, with D perhaps matching TRBD2 (6 bases). V lost 10 bases, J lost 10 bases, and 14 bases lay in between. Germline assignment: CDR1 LNHDA and CDR2 SQIVND (reference sequence). The CDR3 runs 11 residues. The CDR3 bases are TGTGCCACTACAGGAGGGATCGAGCAGTTCTTC. It encodes CATTGGIEQFF.

The chain carries TRBV7-6 and TRBJ1-1; 7 nucleotides line up with TRBD1. This CDR3 region has 13 residues. J lost 5 bases, V lost 4 bases, and 4 bases had no gene match. CDR1 SGHVS and CDR2 FNYEAQ come from the germline V gene. The DNA of the CDR3 is TGTGCCAGCAGCTCAGGGGGACGGACTGAAGCTTTCTTT. Translation gives CASSSGGRTEAFF.

V usage is TRBV4-3 and J usage is TRBJ1-2; no clear D. V was pared by 5 bases and J by 6 bases, with 13 bases between. The CDR3 has 13 residues. Germline V gene sequence: CDR1 LGHNA, CDR2 YSLEER. CDR3 amino acids: CASSTGRSDGYTF. The CDR3 coding sequence is TGCGCCAGCAGCACGGGAAGATCCGATGGCTACACCTTC.

This clone was detected only a few times. V usage is TRBV18 and J usage is TRBJ2-7; no clear D gene. Looked up from germline, CDR1 is KGHSH and CDR2 is LQKENI. Deletions cut 4 bases from V and 3 bases from J, with 13 bases between. This CDR3 region has 14 residues. In nucleotides, the CDR3 is TGTGCCAGCTCACGAAATACTTCAATCTACGAGCAGTACTTC. Protein sequence: CASSRNTSIYEQYF.

This chain joins TRBV6-5 and TRBJ2-5; D is perhaps TRBD2 (5 bases). The CDR3 contains 16 residues. The V end lost 0 bases, the J end lost 9 bases, and 20 bases lay between the germline ends. The germline V gene has CDR1 MNHEY and CDR2 SVGAGI. CDR3 nucleotides: TGTGCCAGCAGTTACTCTGGCTCATGGATCCACGGGGCCCAGTACTTC. This translates into CASSYSGSWIHGAQYF.

CDR3: CASSPLGELEEETQYF. The CDR3 region has the DNA TGCGCCAGCAGCCCTTTGGGGGAGTTAGAGGAAGAGACCCAGTACTTC. V and J are TRBV5-1 and TRBJ2-5; the D call may be TRBD1 or TRBD2 (5 bases each). The CDR3 has 16 amino acids. The V end was cut by 4 bases, the J end by 3 bases, with 19 bases between. Germline-derived CDR1 and CDR2 are SGHRS and YFSETQ.

The chain is built from TRBV4-1 and TRBJ2-6; TRBD1 is a possible D gene (6 bases). Trimming took off 4 bases at V and 0 bases at J, with 13 bases between the two ends. Germline assignment: CDR1 MGHRA and CDR2 YSYEKL. The CDR3 spans 17 residues. The CDR3 nucleotides are TGCGCCAGCAGCCCTGAGACAGGAAGCTCTGGGGCCAACGTCCTGACTTTC. This codes for CASSPETGSSGANVLTF.

The rearrangement links TRBV11-2 to TRBJ2-7; D remains ambiguous. With 3 bases removed from V and 3 bases from J, the gap between germline ends came to 18 bases. The CDR3 contains 16 residues. Germline V gives CDR1 SGHAT, CDR2 FQNNGV. The DNA for the CDR3 is TGTGCCAGCAGCTTCCGAAGCTCCAGCGCCAACTACGAGCAGTACTTC. Its translation is CASSFRSSSANYEQYF.

The chain employs TRBV30 and TRBJ2-3, with TRBD1 matching 7 bases. CDR3 size: 13 residues. J was trimmed by 4 bases and V by 3 bases; bases with no gene match: 4. The germline CDR1 and CDR2 sequences are GTSNPN and SVGIG (reference sequence). DNA of the CDR3: TGTGCCTGGAGACGACAGGGCGCAGATACGCAGTATTTT. It specifies CAWRRQGADTQYF.

This clone was picked up one time. The chain is built from TRBV5-1 and TRBJ1-1, with TRBD1 as a possible D gene (5 bases). This CDR3 comprises 15 residues. Trimming removed 0 bases at V and 4 bases at J, with 13 bases between. Germline V gene sequence: CDR1 SGHRS, CDR2 YFSETQ. The CDR3 coding sequence is TGCGCCAGCAGCTTGGCGGGGGGAAGGAGCACTGAAGCTTTCTTT. Amino acids: CASSLAGGRSTEAFF.

The V gene is TRBV9, the J gene TRBJ2-2; D possibly corresponds to TRBD2 (6 bases). This CDR3 spans 14 amino acids. The V end was cut by 2 bases, the J end by 6 bases, with 11 bases between. The V gene's germline CDR1 is SGDLS and CDR2 YYNGEE. The CDR3 DNA follows: TGTGCCAGCAGCGTTGCGGGATTGGCCGGGGAGCTGTTTTTT. This gives the protein CASSVAGLAGELFF.

This clone came up once. V usage is TRBV27 and J usage is TRBJ2-3; D gene uncertain. The CDR3 covers 14 residues. Germline V gene data show CDR1 as MNHEY and CDR2 as SMNVEV (reference sequence). The V gene lost 5 bases and the J gene lost 3 bases, with 12 bases spanning the gap. The CDR3 loop reads CASSPIQGTDTQYF. DNA for the CDR3: TGTGCCAGCAGTCCCATTCAAGGTACAGATACGCAGTATTTT.

The chain couples TRBV6-6 to TRBJ2-1; 10 positions match TRBD2. Germline-derived CDR1 and CDR2 are MNHNY and SVGAGI (reference sequence). The trim removed 5 bases at V and 7 bases at J, leaving 8 bases unmatched. CDR3 size: 15 residues. The DNA for the CDR3 is TGTGCCAGCAGTCAGACTAGCGGGCCGGGGAATGAGCAGTTCTTC. Its protein product is CASSQTSGPGNEQFF.

The chain employs TRBV18 and TRBJ1-2, with D unclear. Germline-derived CDR1 and CDR2 are KGHSH and LQKENI. V was shortened by 1 base and J by 0 bases, with 9 bases between the two germline ends. CDR3 length equals 15 residues. CDR3 in DNA: TGTGCCAGCTCACCACTGGGCAGGACTAACTATGGCTACACCTTC. It translates to CASSPLGRTNYGYTF.

This clone has just a few counts. The chain carries TRBV20-1 and TRBJ2-5; D tentatively fits TRBD1 or TRBD2 (5 bases each). The germline V gene encodes CDR1 DFQATT and CDR2 SNEGSKA (reference sequence). Between the trimmed V and J ends, which lost 1 base and 14 bases, there was a span of 14 bases. The CDR3 extends over 11 amino acids. The CDR3 here is CSARAGQALYF. The CDR3 nucleotides read TGCAGTGCTAGAGCGGGGCAGGCGCTATACTTC.